Following are 10 T cell receptor beta chains from one sample sequenced in a study of shared clonotypes between healthy human individuals. Produced via immunoSEQ multiplex PCR; TCRdb's table is partial and in-frame only. The sample holds over a million clones, around three quarters seen once. The sequencing input was memory CD4+ T cells from PBMCs. Subset here: CD45RA-negative fraction. All receptors derive from a man between 18 and 29 years old in good health. Some clones in this sample may be carry-over from other donors' samples.

The chain employs TRBV10-3 and TRBJ2-7, with 14 positions matching TRBD2. Germline V gives CDR1 ENHRY, CDR2 SYGVKD. The CDR3 is 24 amino acids. The J segment lost 0 bases and the V segment lost 2 bases, leaving 24 bases of the junction unmatched. For the CDR3, the DNA is TGTGCCATCAGTGAGACGTCGGCGACAGGGGTAGGACTAGCGGGAGGCAGGAGCTCCTACGAGCAGTACTTC. Translation: CAISETSATGVGLAGGRSSYEQYF.

The V gene is TRBV19, the J gene TRBJ2-5; a possible D gene is TRBD2 (5 bases). The CDR3 is 14 residues long. CDR1 is LNHDA, CDR2 SQIVND, per germline (reference sequence). V was pared by 7 bases and J by 5 bases, with 17 bases between. The CDR3 nucleotides read TGTGCCAGTACCCCGGTGGGTGGCGGGGAGACCCAGTACTTC. It encodes CASTPVGGGETQYF.

The chain has TRBV14 and TRBJ1-4, with TRBD1 matching 7 bases. Germline trimming cut 4 bases from V and 6 bases from J; bases unmatched to any gene: 8. Germline CDR1 SGHDN, CDR2 FVKESK. CDR3 length equals 15 residues. In DNA, the CDR3 is TGTGCCAGCAGCCGAGCGACAGGGTTGGATGAAAAACTGTTTTTT. Translating gives CASSRATGLDEKLFF.

J is TRBJ2-3 and V is TRBV9; D gene uncertain. The V gene's germline CDR1 is SGDLS and CDR2 YYNGEE. The CDR3 consists of 13 residues. V lost 3 bases and J 6 bases, leaving 11 bases between the germline ends. This CDR3 reads CASSGLVLDTQYF. DNA of the CDR3: TGTGCCAGCAGCGGGTTGGTGCTTGATACGCAGTATTTT.

The genes are TRBV7-3 and TRBJ2-1; tentatively, D is TRBD1 or TRBD2 (6 bases each). Germline V gene lookup returns CDR1 SGHTA and CDR2 FQGTGA. With 3 bases removed from V and 8 bases from J, the gap between germline ends came to 17 bases. This CDR3 spans 15 amino acids. CDR3 nucleotides: TGTGCCAGCAGCTTGCGCGGGGCAGGGGAGGATGAGCAGTTCTTC. It translates to CASSLRGAGEDEQFF.

The genes are TRBV10-2 and TRBJ2-7; a weak D match, TRBD2 (6 bases). Germline CDR1 and CDR2: WSHSY and SAAADI. The CDR3 is 11 amino acids. V gave up 4 bases and J gave up 7 bases, with 8 bases separating them. In DNA, the CDR3 is TGCGCCAGCAGTGGACTAGGGGAGCAGTACTTC. It translates to CASSGLGEQYF.

The V gene is TRBV18, the J gene TRBJ1-5, with D unclear. V was cut by 4 bases and J by 1 base, with 11 bases left in between. This CDR3 contains 15 residues. Germline values: CDR1 KGHSH, CDR2 LQKENI. The CDR3 region has the DNA TGTGCCAGCTCACTTGACACGTGGAGCAATCAGCCCCAGCATTTT. Translated: CASSLDTWSNQPQHF.

The chain recombines TRBV27 with TRBJ2-2, with 10 nucleotides matching TRBD2. CDR1 is MNHEY, CDR2 SMNVEV, per germline (reference sequence). There are 16 residues in the CDR3. Unmatched junction bases numbered 5, after V lost 4 bases and J lost 3 bases. The CDR3: CASSSLLAGYTGELFF. The CDR3 nucleotides read TGTGCCAGCAGTTCATTACTAGCGGGATACACCGGGGAGCTGTTTTTT.

This clone was detected ten times or more. V is TRBV18 and J is TRBJ1-2, with TRBD1 as a possible D gene (6 bases). From germline, CDR1 is KGHSH and CDR2 LQKENI. This CDR3 is built from 15 residues. Trimming took 8 bases from V and 8 from J, leaving 24 bases between them. CDR3 coding DNA: TGTGCCAGCGCCGTTTCGGGACAAGTCCCAGGAGGCTACACCTTC. Protein sequence: CASAVSGQVPGGYTF.

The rearrangement joins TRBV5-1 to TRBJ1-2; TRBD1 might be the D (6 bases). The CDR3 sequence is 19 residues long. The ends were cut back, 4 bases at V and 2 bases at J, with 27 bases in the middle. The V gene's germline CDR1 is SGHRS and CDR2 YFSETQ. The CDR3 loop is CASSGRINKTGKLNYGYTF. CDR3 nucleotides: TGCGCCAGCAGCGGTAGGATAAACAAAACAGGGAAACTCAACTATGGCTACACCTTC.